This T cell receptor beta chain was obtained from a study of metastatic and nonmetastatic thyroid tumors. Study at large: Samples came from malignant and benign thyroid patients, and repertoires were compared across blood and tumor or nodule tissue.

V was pared by 6 bases and J by 0 bases, with 12 bases between. CDR3 size: 16 residues. Germline CDR1 is WSHSY and CDR2 is SAAADI. Not a single patient had been given any form of treatment at any point before undergoing thyroid surgery. Under the authors' procedure: A papillary thyroid cancer distant-metastasis classifier was built from CDR3 differences across clinicopathological groups. TCRdb recomputed clones from the PCR reads via MiXCR. TCRdb, not the authors, supplied the V and J calls. Among tens of thousands of clones, around 40% were seen once, and the ten largest hold 22%. This clone was detected only a few times.

The J gene is TRBJ1-6, the V gene TRBV10-2; TRBD1 is a possible D gene (6 bases). The sample taken for sequencing was blood. The TCR sequence derives from a male donor with papillary thyroid cancer or a benign thyroid nodule (not recorded which). Some clones in this sample may be carry-over from other donors' samples. For the CDR3, the DNA is TGCGCCAGCAGGAGGACAGCCAGCTCCTATAATTCACCCCTCCACTTT. Translation gives CASRRTASSYNSPLHF.